One sample yielded the 21 T cell receptor beta chains listed below, sequenced in a study of tumor-infiltrating lymphocytes in localized non-small cell lung cancer. Using immunoSEQ multiplex PCR, the repertoire was profiled, and TCRdb retains in-frame clones only, with some absent. The sample records some 21,000 clones, nearly 80% being singletons. The sequenced sample consisted of lung tumor tissue. The origin of the receptors is a human donor with non-small cell lung cancer.

The rearrangement uses TRBV30 and TRBJ1-1, with 9 bases fitting TRBD1. Losses at the gene ends were 5 bases for V and 9 bases for J; bases not matched to a gene: 16. In germline, CDR1 is GTSNPN, CDR2 SVGIG (reference sequence). This CDR3 spans 15 amino acids. The chain's CDR3 is CAWLNRGQGARKAFF. CDR3 DNA sequence: TGTGCCTGGCTTAACCGGGGACAGGGAGCCAGGAAAGCTTTCTTT.

This clone came up a few times. The chain has TRBV9 and TRBJ2-7; D might be TRBD2 (5 bases). The CDR3 covers 13 residues. Germline V lookup: CDR1 SGDLS, CDR2 YYNGEE. Trimming shortened V by 0 bases and J by 8 bases, and 12 bases separated the two germline ends. CDR3 loop: CASSVGGEGKQYF. The CDR3 nucleotides read TGTGCCAGCAGCGTAGGAGGAGAGGGAAAGCAGTACTTC.

The V call is TRBV30, the J call TRBJ1-1, with a tentative D call TRBD1 (5 bases). This CDR3 region has 11 residues. With 4 bases removed from V and 5 bases from J, the gap between germline ends came to 8 bases. The germline CDR1 and CDR2 sequences are GTSNPN and SVGIG (reference sequence). The CDR3 region has the DNA TGTGCCTGGACCAGGGTTACTGAAGCTTTCTTT. Translated, it gives CAWTRVTEAFF. Full variable domain (missing parts from reference TRBV30 and TRBJ1-1): SQTIHQWPATLVQPVGSPLSLECTVEGTSNPNLYWYRQAAGRGLQLLFYSVGIGQISSEVPQNLSASRPQDRQFILSSKKLLLSDSGFYLCAWTRVTEAFFGQGTRLTVV.

The genes are TRBV10-2 and TRBJ1-5; no clear D. The germline CDR1 and CDR2 sequences are WSHSY and SAAADI. CDR3 length equals 15 residues. Trimming stripped 5 bases from V and 4 bases from J, with 15 bases between. This CDR3 is CASSFAGVGNQPQHF. DNA for the CDR3: TGCGCCAGCAGTTTTGCGGGAGTTGGAAATCAGCCCCAGCATTTT.

This chain links TRBV5-4 with TRBJ1-1, with 10 bases matching TRBD1. V lost 3 bases and J lost 2; bases outside the gene matches: 7. The CDR3 extends over 16 amino acids. Per the germline V gene, CDR1 is SGHNT and CDR2 is YYREEE (reference sequence). CDR3 nucleotide sequence: TGTGCCAGCAGCTGGAGTAGGACAGGGGGAAACACTGAAGCTTTCTTT. It specifies CASSWSRTGGNTEAFF. Full variable domain (remainder filled in from reference TRBV5-4 and TRBJ1-1): ETGVTQSPTHLIKTRGQQVTLRCSSQSGHNTVSWYQQALGQGPQFIFQYYREEENGRGNFPPRFSGLQFPNYSSELNVNALELDDSALYLCASSWSRTGGNTEAFFGQGTRLTVV.

This clone was recorded once. V is TRBV5-1 and J is TRBJ2-3; 10 bases agree with TRBD2. V lost 5 bases and J lost 2; bases outside the gene matches: 8. CDR3 length equals 16 residues. Germline V gene lookup returns CDR1 SGHRS and CDR2 YFSETQ. The CDR3 sequence: CASRQRTSGNTDTQYF. In DNA form, the CDR3 reads TGCGCCAGCAGGCAAAGGACTAGCGGTAACACAGATACGCAGTATTTT.

The chain carries TRBV4-2 and TRBJ2-2, with a weak D call TRBD2 (5 bases). The CDR3 has 15 residues. CDR1 and CDR2 (germline): LGHNA, YNFKEQ. V was cut by 3 bases and J by 6 bases, with 14 bases left in between. CDR3 in DNA: TGTGCCAGCAGCCACCCCGAGACTACCTCCGGGGAGCTGTTTTTT. This sequence encodes CASSHPETTSGELFF.

The V and J genes are TRBV27 and TRBJ2-7; D not certain. Germline values: CDR1 MNHEY, CDR2 SMNVEV (reference sequence). Trimming shortened V by 1 base and J by 0 bases, and 7 bases separated the two germline ends. CDR3 length: 14 residues. CDR3 coding DNA: TGTGCCAGCAGTTTATATCTAGGCTCCTACGAGCAGTACTTC. It is translated as CASSLYLGSYEQYF.

This clone was seen only a few times. J is TRBJ2-7 and V is TRBV28; 8 bases line up with TRBD1. J gave up 4 bases and V 9 bases, and 11 bases lay outside the gene matches. This CDR3 is built from 14 residues. Germline assignment: CDR1 MDHEN and CDR2 SYDVKM. The CDR3 region has the DNA TGTGCCAGTCAAGGACAGGGTAGTTATTACGAGCAGTACTTC. Translation: CASQGQGSYYEQYF. Together with reference TRBV28 and TRBJ2-7, the CDR3 gives the full variable domain: DVKVTQSSRYLVKRTGEKVFLECVQDMDHENMFWYRQDPGLGLRLIYFSYDVKMKEKGDIPEGYSVSREKKERFSLILESASTNQTSMYLCASQGQGSYYEQYFGPGTRLTVT.

This clone was seen more than once but under ten times. The chain couples TRBV5-1 to TRBJ2-2, with 9 positions matching TRBD1. From germline, CDR1 is SGHRS and CDR2 YFSETQ. The CDR3 is 16 amino acids. Unmatched junction bases numbered 5, after V lost 0 bases and J lost 5 bases. The CDR3 spells CASSLERQGGTGELFF. DNA for the CDR3: TGCGCCAGCAGCTTGGAAAGACAGGGGGGTACCGGGGAGCTGTTTTTT.

This clone was observed a single time. The chain links TRBV7-8 to TRBJ2-1; perhaps D is TRBD1 or TRBD2 (5 bases each). The CDR3 is 13 residues long. From germline, CDR1 is SGHVS and CDR2 FQNEAQ. V lost 3 bases and J 10 bases, leaving 13 bases between the germline ends. CDR3 residues: CASSFPGLAEQFF. The CDR3, as DNA: TGTGCCAGCAGCTTCCCGGGGCTGGCGGAGCAGTTCTTC.

This clone has more than one count but fewer than ten. V is TRBV30 and J is TRBJ2-1, with 10 bases that match TRBD2. The CDR3 has 16 amino acids. Looked up from germline, CDR1 is GTSNPN and CDR2 is SVGIG (reference sequence). J lost 4 bases, V lost 5 bases, and 11 bases had no gene match. The CDR3 is CAWESGRAARYNEQFF. The DNA for the CDR3 is TGTGCCTGGGAAAGCGGGAGGGCCGCCCGGTACAATGAGCAGTTCTTC.

A single count supports this clone. The chain employs TRBV29-1 and TRBJ2-1, with 7 bases matching TRBD2. CDR1 SQVTM and CDR2 ANQGSEA come from the germline V gene. This CDR3 comprises 14 residues. J was trimmed by 7 bases and V by 3 bases; bases with no gene match: 9. The CDR3, as DNA: TGCAGCGTTGAGGAAGGCGGGAGTGGAAATGAGCAGTTCTTC. This gives the protein CSVEEGGSGNEQFF.

The gene calls are TRBV6-6 and TRBJ1-5; TRBD1 matches 9 bases. The V segment lost 6 bases and the J segment 4 bases; nucleotides outside the gene matches: 7. The CDR3 consists of 15 residues. Germline CDR1 MNHNY, CDR2 SVGAGI (reference sequence). The CDR3 sequence is CASSEGDRVNQPQHF. The CDR3 region has the DNA TGTGCCAGCAGCGAGGGGGACAGGGTTAATCAGCCCCAGCATTTT.

The sample holds one count of this clone. The chain has TRBV7-9 and TRBJ1-4; D perhaps matches TRBD1 (6 bases). There are 17 residues in the CDR3. V was clipped by 5 bases and J by 2 bases, with 18 bases between them. CDR1 and CDR2 (germline): SEHNR, FQNEAQ (reference sequence). CDR3 sequence: CASSLRGGRSTNEKLFF. As DNA, the CDR3 is TGTGCCAGCAGCCTTAGGGGGGGAAGGTCGACTAATGAAAAACTGTTTTTT.

This rearrangement joins TRBV11-3 to TRBJ2-1, with 13 bases that match TRBD2. Trimming cost V 5 bases and J 7 bases; bases outside gene matches: 8. CDR1 and CDR2 (germline): SGHNT, YENEEA. The CDR3 loop spans 16 amino acids. The CDR3 loop is CASSPRTSGRWNEQFF. The CDR3 DNA reads as TGTGCCAGCAGCCCGCGGACTAGCGGGAGATGGAATGAGCAGTTCTTC.

The chain couples TRBV7-2 to TRBJ1-1; 9 positions agree with TRBD1. Looked up from germline, CDR1 is SGHTA and CDR2 is FQGNSA. CDR3 length: 14 residues. The V segment lost 6 bases and the J segment 2 bases; nucleotides outside the gene matches: 4. CDR3 residues: CASRPGQGNTEAFF. For the CDR3, the DNA is TGTGCCAGCAGACCGGGACAGGGTAACACTGAAGCTTTCTTT.

V usage is TRBV15 and J usage is TRBJ2-3, with D tentatively TRBD1 or TRBD2 (6 bases each). Deletions cut 7 bases from V and 4 bases from J, with 15 bases between. The germline V gene has CDR1 LNHNV and CDR2 YYDKDF (reference sequence). The CDR3 is made up of 14 amino acids. DNA of the CDR3: TGTGCCACCACGGGGGCGCACGGGTCAGATACGCAGTATTTT. This gives the protein CATTGAHGSDTQYF.

V and J are TRBV5-1 and TRBJ2-7; D is perhaps TRBD1 (5 bases). Germline V CDR1 and CDR2: SGHRS, YFSETQ. CDR3 length: 15 residues. Trimming shortened V by 3 bases and J by 7 bases, and 20 bases separated the two germline ends. The CDR3 is CASSWNAGRVGEQYF. CDR3 DNA: TGCGCCAGCAGCTGGAACGCTGGCAGGGTGGGGGAGCAGTACTTC.

This chain uses TRBV5-1 with TRBJ2-2; TRBD1 aligns across 8 bases. Unmatched junction bases numbered 2, after V lost 3 bases and J lost 1 base. The CDR3 covers 15 residues. In germline, CDR1 is SGHRS, CDR2 YFSETQ. The CDR3 loop reads CASSWGTGNTGELFF. The CDR3 DNA follows: TGCGCCAGCAGCTGGGGGACAGGGAACACCGGGGAGCTGTTTTTT.

The chain combines TRBV5-4 with TRBJ2-1; D gene uncertain. Germline V lookup: CDR1 SGHNT, CDR2 YYREEE (reference sequence). V shed 4 bases and J shed 7 bases, with 12 bases lying between them. The CDR3 loop spans 13 amino acids. CDR3 amino acids: CASSPTAINEQFF. DNA for the CDR3: TGTGCCAGCAGCCCCACAGCCATAAATGAGCAGTTCTTC.